What follows are 11 T cell receptor beta chains derived from one specimen sequenced in a study of tumor-infiltrating lymphocytes in primary liver carcinoma. Co-extracted RNA and DNA came from roughly 20-30 mg of unsorted bulk tissue. Total RNA (roughly 530 ng) served as template for TCR beta cDNA synthesis primed by a constant-region primer. For TCR beta, libraries were produced by three nested multiplex PCR rounds using slightly modified ARM-PCR. In the first two PCR rounds, TRBV1-TRBV30 forward primers were paired with a C-beta reverse primer, and each round lasted roughly 9 cycles. TCRdb processed the multiplex PCR reads anew with MiXCR; each CDR3 protein has one entry. The data contain 20,000 to 25,000 distinct CDR3 sequences, about three quarters of them seen just once; the ten biggest clones take up approximately 40%. Sequencing was carried out using liver tumor tissue from sampling region 1. Subset here: tumor region T1, superior pole. The receptors derive from a woman in her twenties or thirties with primary liver carcinoma and hepatitis B virus infection.

In this sample, this clonotype turned up once. An end of the junction differs from the germline gene, which may be a read error. The chain uses TRBV11-2 and TRBJ2-3; D not certain. Germline CDR1 and CDR2: SGHAT and FQNNGV. This CDR3 has 15 amino acids. This CDR3 is CTSISLLSGTDTLYF. The CDR3 DNA sequence: TGTACCAGCATCTCCTTACTCTCTGGCACAGATACGCTGTATTTT.

A note on this clonotype: This may come from a read error, since a much larger clone is one base off. The chain combines TRBV11-2 with TRBJ2-3, with 8 bases matching TRBD1. The ends lost 5 bases at V and 2 bases at J; junction bases unmatched: 15. CDR3 length: 18 residues. CDR1 and CDR2 from the germline V gene are SGHAT and FQNNGV. The CDR3 bases are TGTGCCAGCAGCCCGCGCCACCTACAGGGGGTGAACACAGATACGCAGTATTTT. Its protein product is CASSPRHLQGVNTDTQYF.

Points on this clonotype: The CDR3 end shows no conserved phenylalanine or tryptophan, and so a read error is likely. The DNA is omitted, as the CDR3 cannot be located on it reliably, and the CDR3 follows TCRdb's listing. J is TRBJ2-5 and V is TRBV30; no check of the table's D call, TRBD1, against the DNA was made. CDR1 and CDR2 from the germline V gene are GTSNPN and SVGIG (reference sequence). The CDR3 has 15 residues if both end residues are counted. The CDR3 loop reads CAWKVLGAALGTQYL.

To note about this clonotype: One junction end disagrees with the germline gene, perhaps due to a read error. The CDR3: CASSPGKGRVNENTQYF. The CDR3 coding sequence is TGTGCTAGCAGCCCAGGGAAGGGGAGGGTTAACGAAAATACGCAGTATTTT. The V and J genes are TRBV28 and TRBJ2-3, with 7 bases matching TRBD2. This CDR3 spans 17 amino acids. The germline V gene has CDR1 MDHEN and CDR2 SYDVKM.

Only one count was recorded for this clonotype. The DNA is left out, because the CDR3 cannot be placed on it with certainty; the CDR3 is given as TCRdb lists it. This chain uses TRBV28 with TRBJ2-1; the DNA was not compared with TRBD1, the D call given in the table. The CDR3 numbers 14 amino acids, ends counted. Germline CDR1 MDHEN, CDR2 SYDVKM. This CDR3 reads CASWGGGSLHEQFF.

CDR3 sequence: CASSSIIPQETQYF. CDR3 sequence (DNA): TGTGCCAGCAGTTCCATCATACCACAAGAGACCCAGTACTTC. This chain uses TRBV28 with TRBJ2-5; D call uncertain. CDR3 length equals 14 residues. CDR1 and CDR2 (germline): MDHEN, SYDVKM. V shed 4 bases and J shed 2 bases, with 11 bases lying between them.

V usage is TRBV29-1 and J usage is TRBJ2-1; perhaps TRBD2 as D (6 bases). Germline CDR1 and CDR2: SQVTM and ANQGSEA. CDR3 length: 12 amino acids. The germline V and J ends were trimmed by 7 bases and 14 bases, with 21 bases remaining between them. CDR3 nucleotides: TGCAGCGCCCTAAGGGACTTCAATGACGAGTTCTTC. Translated, it gives CSALRDFNDEFF.

In the case of this clonotype: At one of its ends the junction is not consistent with the germline gene, which may arise from a read error. V usage is TRBV4-1 and J usage is TRBJ2-3; possible D gene TRBD2, 9 bases. In germline, CDR1 is MGHRA, CDR2 YSYEKL. The CDR3 extends over 20 amino acids. CDR3 nucleotides: TGCGCGAGCAGCCCGCAACAGGGGGGCCCTATACTAGCGGGCACAAATACGCAGTATTTT. This gives the protein CASSPQQGGPILAGTNTQYF.

A word on this clonotype: A read error may account for a junction end that differs from germline. The chain employs TRBV11-2 and TRBJ1-6; D is perhaps TRBD1 (6 bases). This CDR3 is built from 14 residues. CDR1 is SGHAT and CDR2 is FQNNGV in the germline V gene. In DNA form, the CDR3 reads TGTGCCAGGGGGAAAGGGTCAGGGGATTTACCCCTCCATTTT. It translates to CARGKGSGDLPLHF.

Worth noting for this clonotype: A junction boundary mismatches the germline segment, possibly from a read error. The CDR3 spells CAISESMTGDNNEQFF. In DNA form, the CDR3 reads TGCGCCATCAGTGAGTCGATGACGGGAGATAACAATGAGCAGTTCTTC. The J gene is TRBJ2-1, the V gene TRBV10-3, with D perhaps matching TRBD2 (6 bases). CDR3 length equals 16 residues. The germline V gene encodes CDR1 ENHRY and CDR2 SYGVKD.

This clonotype has a single count. A read error may produce the germline difference seen at one junction end. The rearrangement joins TRBV11-2 to TRBJ1-6; D possibly corresponds to TRBD1 (6 bases). Germline values: CDR1 SGHAT, CDR2 FQNNGV. The CDR3 extends over 15 amino acids. The CDR3 DNA reads as TGTGCCAGCCCCATCACCCAGGGGACTAATCCACCGCTCCGCTTT. It codes for CASPITQGTNPPLRF.